The following is a T cell receptor (beta chain) sequence with its context. The data belong to a study of blood T cell repertoires in COVID-19. Generated by immunoSEQ multiplex PCR, the TCRdb table keeps only in-frame clones and is missing some. Of approximately 260,000 clones listed, more than 75% are singletons. Trimming removed 5 bases from V and 1 base from J; junction bases left unmatched: 1. Germline CDR1 reads LNHDA; CDR2 reads SQIVND (reference sequence). The CDR3 is made up of 13 amino acids. The sequence was collected from a woman aged 45 to 65 who had been exposed to COVID-19. The V call is TRBV19, the J call TRBJ1-1, with 7 bases lining up with TRBD1. The sequenced sample was PBMCs or T cells enriched from blood (not recorded which). The CDR3 bases are TGTGCCAGTAGTTGGGACAGGAACACTGAAGCTTTCTTT. This translates into CASSWDRNTEAFF.